This TCR beta chain is drawn from a study of T-cell memory formation after mild COVID-19 (dated by TCRdb to 2020 to 2022). Describing the broader study: TCR sequence clusters from the two donors were found to be largely donor specific. In a couple of donors, T-cell clones that expanded and contracted after mild COVID-19 were tracked by sequencing TCRalpha and TCRbeta repertoires over time. The cohort comprised two young, previously healthy adult volunteers, one female and one male. Study-level results and caveats: Some responding clones were found in pre-infection memory, which suggests that pre-existing cross-reactive memory T cells took part in the SARS-CoV-2 response. SARS-CoV-2 specificity was not confirmed for the second-wave clones peaking on day 37. The study covered only a couple of mild cases, and larger cohorts including severe cases with pre-infection samples were considered necessary. Contracting CD4+ clones appeared mostly in the CM and EM memory subsets, whereas CD8+ clones were enriched in EMRA. From day 15 to 85, contracting clones showed balanced CD4/CD8 phenotypes, whereas a second wave of clones that expanded from day 15 to 37 leaned towards CD4+.

The V end loses 3 bases and the J end loses 0 bases, and a stretch of 10 bases separates them. CDR1 and CDR2 are drawn from the germline V gene: SGHVS, FQNEAQ. From the cysteine through the phenylalanine, the CDR3 covers 15 amino acids. Solely the CDR3 DNA is kept, with 45 bases framed from the first base. There are many counts of this clonotype. What this receptor recognizes is not known. There are no base qualities to consult, and no much larger clone falls within one base. PBMCs were isolated by Ficoll-Paque density gradient centrifugation. The reads were generated on an Illumina NovaSeq 6000. TCRalpha and TCRbeta cDNA libraries were built by 5'RACE with constant-segment primers, adding sample barcodes and unique molecular identifiers. Trizol reagent was used to extract RNA from every sample. Libraries were amplified in two PCR steps, with a second sample barcode and Illumina TruSeq adapters added in the second step. The libraries were sequenced on an Illumina NovaSeq using 2 x 150 bp paired-end reads. For the original study's pipeline: The reads were demultiplexed and collapsed into UMI-guided consensus sequences using migec v1.2.7. Using mixcr v2.1.11, UMI consensuses were aligned to TRA and TRB V and J templates and then assembled into clonotypes. A clonotype was counted as expanded or contracted only when both edgeR and NoisET called the clonotype significant, with the noise models trained on biological replicates. For edgeR calls, the thresholds were a false discovery rate-adjusted p below 0.01 and a log2 fold-change of 1. As an exploratory analysis of dynamics, max-normalized trajectories of the 1000 most abundant clonotypes were examined with PCA combined with hierarchical clustering. The CD4 or CD8 phenotype of responding clones was assigned using the separately sequenced CD4+ and CD8+ repertoires. TCRdb ran its own pipeline on the public reads, namely fastp trimming at Q25 and MiXCR clone calling, and kept in-frame beta chains. Entries that share a CDR3 protein sequence are merged under the most common genes and DNA. Clone size and V and J calls follow TCRdb, not the original study. Here the sample has 30,000 to 35,000 distinct CDR3 sequences; under 8% occur a single time. Under 30% of the sample is held by the ten biggest clonotypes.

The sequenced material came from PBMCs or a T cell subset sorted from them (not recorded which). This sequence was found in a young man who had mild COVID-19 (a few samples of this study predate the infection). The sample titles of this study are shuffled in the database, so cell type and time point are left out; the donor was told from shared clones. This chain joins TRBV7-8 to TRBJ2-3, with no confident D gene call. CDR3 sequence: CASSFSSASTDTQYF. The bases are TGTGCCAGCAGCTTTTCTAGTGCTAGCACAGATACGCAGTATTTT. The reference TRBV7-8 and TRBJ2-3 proteins fill in what lies around the CDR3, so the full variable domain reads GAGVSQSPRYKVAKRGQDVALRCDPISGHVSLFWYQQALGQGPEFLTYFQNEAQLDKSGLPSDRFFAERPEGSVSTLKIQRTQQEDSAVYLCASSFSSASTDTQYFGPGTRLTVL.